This T cell receptor (beta chain) was sequenced in a study of cytomegalovirus exposure and HLA in healthy donors. Study details: The same platform was used for the 130 or so validation repertoires as for the roughly 700 first-cohort repertoires, as reported in a later analysis. Study-level results: In vitro data verified three CMV-associated chains as specific for CMV antigens. Cytomegalovirus status was reportedly diagnosed by the classifier with high sensitivity and specificity.

The donors were in the roughly 130-subject validation cohort, distinct from the 666-subject first cohort. Sequencing used immunoSEQ multiplex PCR; TCRdb keeps in-frame clones, though not all of them. The sample contains about 240,000 clones, roughly 86% of which appear only once. This clone was counted only a few times. Its antigen is unknown. The length of the CDR3 is 15 residues. Trimming removed 0 bases at V and 5 bases at J, with 11 bases between. CDR1 SGDLS and CDR2 YYNGEE come from the germline V gene. The origin of this receptor is a woman in her twenties or thirties in good health and CMV-seropositive. The chain uses TRBV9 and TRBJ2-2; D gene ambiguous. Sequencing was performed on PBMCs. The CDR3 sequence is CASSVDTARTGELFF. CDR3 bases: TGTGCCAGCAGCGTAGATACGGCGAGGACCGGGGAGCTGTTTTTT.